This TCR beta chain comes out of a study of blood T cell repertoires in COVID-19. Clones were read by immunoSEQ multiplex PCR, and TCRdb kept only the in-frame ones, dropping some. The data show approximately 200,000 clones, with roughly 80% seen just once and approximately 1.2% held by the top ten. The CDR3 length is 12 residues. The germline gives CDR1 MNHEY, CDR2 SVGAGI. Deletions cut 8 bases from V and 6 bases from J, with 11 bases between. The specimen sequenced was PBMCs or T cells enriched from blood (not recorded which). This chain joins TRBV6-5 and TRBJ1-5, with D uncertain. This receptor was taken from a middle-aged woman with acute COVID-19. The CDR3 sequence: CASRPGSQPQHF. For the CDR3, the DNA is TGTGCCAGCCGCCCGGGGAGTCAGCCCCAGCATTTT.